This T cell receptor beta chain was recorded in a study of CD4 T cells in relation to SARS-CoV-2 and coronaviruses. Across the whole study: TCR beta CDR3s were sequenced after 10-day antigen culture of PBMCs. No peptide or an HIV-1 Nef peptide pool served as negative control.

Before the COVID-19 pandemic, during about 2010-2019, CD4+ T cells were taken from unexposed donors. Isolation of CD4+ T cells took place after roughly nine days in culture. Testing used SARS-CoV-2 S/N and four cold-coronavirus spikes on unexposed-donor CD4+ T cells, cells permitting. General study findings and limits: Samples before the pandemic and after infection were not matched within any donor.

Clones were read by immunoSEQ multiplex PCR, and TCRdb kept only the in-frame ones, dropping some. The sample consists of 20,000 to 25,000 clones, about 60% of them appearing once. A remark on this clone: Its antigen is not known.

The CDR3 is made up of 15 amino acids. Trimming stripped 3 bases from V and 0 bases from J, with 11 bases between. The germline V gene has CDR1 MDHEN and CDR2 SYDVKM. Sequencing was done on a sample of CD4+ T cells from PBMCs, cultured in vitro. The TCR sequence derives from a human donor in good health. The chain couples TRBV28 to TRBJ1-1; possible D gene TRBD1, 6 bases. The CDR3 region is CASSFADRLNTEAFF. CDR3 DNA sequence: TGTGCCAGCAGTTTCGCGGACAGACTGAACACTGAAGCTTTCTTT. The full variable domain, its missing parts supplied by reference TRBV28 and TRBJ1-1, is DVKVTQSSRYLVKRTGEKVFLECVQDMDHENMFWYRQDPGLGLRLIYFSYDVKMKEKGDIPEGYSVSREKKERFSLILESASTNQTSMYLCASSFADRLNTEAFFGQGTRLTVV.